This T cell receptor (beta chain) was identified during a study of shared clonotypes between healthy human individuals. Overall study results and limits: For sorted subsets, rarefaction showed incomplete sequencing despite large depth.

In regard to this clone: What it recognizes is unknown.

V gave up 6 bases and J gave up 4 bases; unmatched junction bases: 11. Germline CDR1 reads SNHLY; CDR2 reads FYNNEI. The CDR3 sequence is 15 residues long. CD45RO-negative, CCR7-positively selected cells formed the naive CD8 fraction, excluding terminally differentiated effector memory CD45RA+ cells. Profiling relied on immunoSEQ multiplex PCR, and the TCRdb table lists in-frame clones only, not all of them. Here the sample spans about 2.1 million clones, 85% to 95% being singletons. This sequence was found in a young man in good health. Some clones in this sample may be carry-over from other donors' samples. The V call is TRBV2, the J call TRBJ2-7, with 8 positions matching TRBD1. Specimen: naive CD8+ T cells from PBMCs. The CDR3 sequence is CASRPTAGGPYEQYF. As DNA, the CDR3 is TGTGCCAGCAGACCGACAGCAGGGGGCCCGTACGAGCAGTACTTC.